What follows is one TCR beta chain and its context. Germline CDR1 MNHEY, CDR2 SVGAGI. There are 15 residues in the CDR3. Trimming left V 0 bases short and J 4 bases short, with 10 bases between. The data were taken from a study of technical replicates of blood from a handful of donors. Profiled with immunoSEQ multiplex PCR; TCRdb holds only in-frame clones, not every one. This sample has approximately 75,000 clones; about 97% occur once, and the top ten carry approximately 0.2%. The material sequenced was T cells isolated from PBMCs. This clonotype was obtained from a human donor in good health. The rearrangement joins TRBV6-5 to TRBJ1-5, with D tentatively TRBD1 (5 bases). In DNA, the CDR3 is TGTGCCAGCAGTTACTCGAAGGGGAATAATCAGCCCCAGCATTTT. This translates into CASSYSKGNNQPQHF.